The T cell receptor beta chain under discussion was sequenced for a study of cytomegalovirus exposure and HLA in healthy donors. As for the study in general: Inside one of the first data releases sat some 85 million unique TCRs taken from HLA-typed donors.

To note about this clone: No antigen is known for it. At one boundary the junction diverges from the germline segment, which might be a read error. Other DNA sequences in the sample encode the same CDR3.

Study results and caveats: Generally TCR sequences proved uncommon, though certain public TCRs appeared in numerous donors. TCR beta sequences numbering around 15,000 were associated with HLA alleles at 0.05 false discovery rate in a later analysis.

Use of 60 Vbeta and 13 Jbeta primers characterized the PCR. Profiling relied on immunoSEQ multiplex PCR, and the TCRdb table lists in-frame clones only, not all of them. The listing records 70,000 to 80,000 clones. These donors counted as nominally healthy when sampled, but unrecorded immune exposures were likely. The TCR comes from a man aged 35-49 years in good health and CMV-seronegative. Sequencing was carried out using PBMCs.

CDR3 in amino acids: CASSFVDGTYEQYF. In DNA form, the CDR3 reads TGTGCCAGCAGCTTTGTTGACGGGACCTACGAGCAGTACTTC. The chain carries TRBV5-1 and TRBJ2-7; the D gene is possibly TRBD2 (5 bases). This CDR3 has 14 amino acids. Germline lookup yields CDR1 SGHRS and CDR2 YFSETQ.